This entry concerns a single TCR beta chain. The antigen is not known. This entry comes from a study of cytomegalovirus exposure and HLA in healthy donors. Study conclusions and caveats: A previous analysis found most TCR beta V segments productive roughly 90% or roughly 30% of the time. Most likely, a cluster of highly shared sequence variants arose as a sequencing artifact. A later examination showed that TCR association rates differed by HLA locus, with DRB1 most and HLA-C fewest.

Primers: 60 Vbeta forward and 13 Jbeta reverse. Authors' data handling: It was a later analysis that counted tens of millions of unique TCR beta chains, of which approximately 11 million were shared. TCRdb's copy holds only in-frame clones and misses some; the assay was immunoSEQ multiplex PCR. D and trimming were read from the DNA, whereas the V and J calls and clone size are those reported in that table. This sample has about 97,000 clones, with 76% found just once. The V gene lost 5 bases and the J gene lost 4 bases, with 11 bases spanning the gap. This CDR3 is 13 amino acids long. Germline-derived CDR1 and CDR2 are SGHVS and FQNEAQ.

The source is a man in his forties in good health and CMV-seronegative. The rearrangement links TRBV7-8 to TRBJ1-1; the D gene is possibly TRBD1 (6 bases). What was sequenced was PBMCs. The CDR3 DNA reads as TGTGCCAGCAGCATAATAGGGGGCACTGAAGCTTTCTTT. This translates into CASSIIGGTEAFF. Full variable domain (missing parts from reference TRBV7-8 and TRBJ1-1): GAGVSQSPRYKVAKRGQDVALRCDPISGHVSLFWYQQALGQGPEFLTYFQNEAQLDKSGLPSDRFFAERPEGSVSTLKIQRTQQEDSAVYLCASSIIGGTEAFFGQGTRLTVV.